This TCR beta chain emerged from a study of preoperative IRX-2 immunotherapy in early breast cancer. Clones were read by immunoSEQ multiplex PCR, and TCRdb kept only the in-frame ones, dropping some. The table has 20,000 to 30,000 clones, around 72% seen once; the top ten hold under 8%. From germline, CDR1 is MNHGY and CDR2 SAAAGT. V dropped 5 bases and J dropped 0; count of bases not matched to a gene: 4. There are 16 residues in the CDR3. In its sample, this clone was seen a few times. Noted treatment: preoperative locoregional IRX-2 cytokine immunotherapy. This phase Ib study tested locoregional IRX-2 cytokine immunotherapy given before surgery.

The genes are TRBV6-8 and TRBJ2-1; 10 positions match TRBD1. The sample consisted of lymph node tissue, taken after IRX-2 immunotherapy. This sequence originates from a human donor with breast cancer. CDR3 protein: CASSARQGASYNEQFF. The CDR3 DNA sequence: TGTGCCAGCAGTGCCCGACAGGGGGCCTCCTACAATGAGCAGTTCTTC.